This TCR beta chain was captured in a study of blood T cell repertoires in COVID-19. Study-level background: Samples taken during acute and convalescent COVID-19 were collected in the United States, Italy and Spain. Nucleic acid was either cDNA or gDNA, and it came from T cells, B-cell-depleted T cells, or PBMCs.

Original handling: The authors estimated nucleated cell counts from reference gene primer amplification. Generated by immunoSEQ multiplex PCR, the TCRdb table keeps only in-frame clones and is missing some. V and J calls plus clone size are reproduced from that table; the DNA served to infer D and trimming. The sample consists of some 45,000 clones, approximately 85% of them appearing once. The sequenced sample was peripheral blood. This clonotype was sampled from a woman over 75 with acute or convalescent COVID-19.

The CDR3: CASNPGAVGKNIQYF. CDR3 in DNA: TGTGCCAGCAACCCCGGCGCGGTGGGCAAAAACATTCAGTACTTC. V and J are TRBV2 and TRBJ2-4; D unclear. Germline CDR1 and CDR2: SNHLY and FYNNEI. V gave up 7 bases and J gave up 3 bases, with 16 bases separating them. The CDR3 length is 15 residues.